This TCR beta chain is from a study of blood T cell repertoires in COVID-19. Across the whole study: The United States, Italy and Spain provided the acute and convalescent COVID-19 samples. Sample material is recorded as cDNA or gDNA derived from T cells, B-cell-depleted T cells, or PBMCs.

Original processing methods: From reference gene primer amplification, estimates of nucleated cell counts were derived. The repertoire was sequenced with immunoSEQ multiplex PCR; TCRdb's copy has only in-frame clones and lacks some. V and J calls and clone size are copied from that table; D and trimming were computed from the DNA. Of approximately 220,000 clones in the sample, roughly 82% were seen once. V lost 8 bases to trimming and J lost 7 bases; unmatched junction nucleotides: 12. Germline assignment: CDR1 LNHNV and CDR2 YYDKDF (reference sequence). The CDR3 has 15 residues. V is TRBV15 and J is TRBJ2-1, with TRBD2 matching over 9 bases. Sequencing input: peripheral blood. The TCR originated in a woman aged 70 to 79 with acute or convalescent COVID-19. The CDR3 nucleotides read TGTGCCACCCATCCAGCGGGGGGCGCCGGGAATGAGCAGTTCTTC. This codes for CATHPAGGAGNEQFF. Looking up the rest from reference TRBV15 and TRBJ2-1 gives the full variable domain: DAMVIQNPRYQVTQFGKPVTLSCSQTLNHNVMYWYQQKSSQAPKLLFHYYDKDFNNEADTPDNFQSRRPNTSFCFLDIRSPGLGDTAMYLCATHPAGGAGNEQFFGPGTRLTVL.